Below are 25 T cell receptor beta chains sequenced from a single sample in a study of T cell repertoires in cytomegalovirus infection. TCRdb re-called the reads through MiXCR, storing one row per CDR3 protein. This sample yields about 740,000 distinct CDR3 sequences, of which 35% are seen a single time; around 3% belongs to the top ten. The sample comprised PBMCs. The receptors originated from a human donor in good health (CMV status not recorded). Some clones in this sample may be carry-over from other donors' samples.

This clonotype has only a few counts. The V and J genes are TRBV6-1 and TRBJ2-4; D is unclear. Germline values: CDR1 MNHNS, CDR2 SASEGT. V was trimmed by 9 bases and J by 1 base, leaving 10 bases between them. This CDR3 comprises 13 residues. The CDR3 is CASLWQAKNIQYF. The CDR3 region has the DNA TGTGCCAGTCTGTGGCAGGCCAAAAACATTCAGTACTTC.

The sample holds many counts of this clonotype. V usage is TRBV11-2 and J usage is TRBJ1-3; 7 nucleotides agree with TRBD1. The CDR3 has 14 residues. Germline CDR1 and CDR2: SGHAT and FQNNGV. With V trimmed by 4 bases and J by 5 bases, 5 bases remained unmatched. In DNA form, the CDR3 reads TGTGCCAGCAGCTCGGGACAGCAACGAAACACCATATATTTT. Residues: CASSSGQQRNTIYF.

V gene TRBV2 combines with J gene TRBJ2-7, with D unresolved. The germline V gene encodes CDR1 SNHLY and CDR2 FYNNEI. Trimming took 5 bases from V and 4 from J, leaving 6 bases between them. This CDR3 spans 11 amino acids. The CDR3 DNA is TGTGCCAGCAGTCAGTTTTACGAGCAGTACTTC. It yields the protein CASSQFYEQYF.

This clonotype was counted ten times or more. The V and J genes are TRBV7-2 and TRBJ2-1; the D gene is possibly TRBD1 (5 bases). The germline CDR1 and CDR2 sequences are SGHTA and FQGNSA. The V end was cut by 5 bases, the J end by 3 bases, with 11 bases between. The CDR3 covers 14 residues. As DNA, the CDR3 is TGTGCCAGCAGCCCCCTCGACAGCTACAATGAGCAGTTCTTC. It encodes CASSPLDSYNEQFF.

This clonotype was seen repeatedly, ten times or more. This may stem from a read error, because a much larger clone lies one nucleotide away. This chain links TRBV12-3 or TRBV12-4 with TRBJ2-3; no firm D call. CDR3 length: 11 amino acids. The germline V and J ends were trimmed by 6 bases and 3 bases, with 4 bases remaining between them. The CDR3 here is CASRLTDTQYF. In DNA form, the CDR3 reads TGTGCCAGCAGGTTAACAGATACGCAGTATTTT.

The gene calls are TRBV5-1 and TRBJ1-3; D is perhaps TRBD1 (5 bases). CDR3 length equals 16 residues. V was cut by 0 bases and J by 4 bases, with 14 bases left in between. Germline CDR1 and CDR2: SGHRS and YFSETQ. This CDR3 is CASSLAGGAGGNTIYF. In DNA, the CDR3 is TGCGCCAGCAGCTTGGCCGGCGGGGCTGGAGGAAACACCATATATTTT.

Points on this clonotype: The junction departs from germline at one end; a sequencing error may be responsible. V and J are TRBV28 and TRBJ1-6; 8 bases map to TRBD1. Germline values: CDR1 MDHEN, CDR2 SYDVKM. This CDR3 is built from 16 residues. The CDR3 sequence is CAISYDRTGFYSPLHF. The DNA of the CDR3 is TGTGCCATCAGTTATGATAGGACAGGGTTTTACTCACCCCTCCACTTT. Full variable domain (outside the CDR3, taken from reference TRBV28 and TRBJ1-6): DVKVTQSSRYLVKRTGEKVFLECVQDMDHENMFWYRQDPGLGLRLIYFSYDVKMKEKGDIPEGYSVSREKKERFSLILESASTNQTSMYLCAISYDRTGFYSPLHFGNGTRLTVT.

The V and J genes are TRBV20-1 and TRBJ1-6; D gene unclear. Germline V gene lookup returns CDR1 DFQATT and CDR2 SNEGSKA (reference sequence). Trimming took 8 bases from V and 15 from J, leaving 17 bases between them. This CDR3 is built from 11 residues. The CDR3 region has the DNA TGCAGTCCTAAACCTCGTGGCGGCCTCCACTTT. The encoded protein is CSPKPRGGLHF.

For the CDR3, the DNA is TGTGCCAGCTCTCCGGGGGGTGGCGGGAGGGCCTACAATGAGCAGTTCTTC. It specifies CASSPGGGGRAYNEQFF. V and J are TRBV12-3 or TRBV12-4 and TRBJ2-1; 9 bases map to TRBD2. Trimming removed 8 bases from V and 2 bases from J; junction bases left unmatched: 13. This CDR3 region has 17 residues.

V is TRBV12-3 or TRBV12-4 and J is TRBJ1-1, with TRBD1 as a possible D gene (5 bases). V was trimmed by 2 bases and J by 8 bases, leaving 15 bases between them. The CDR3 extends over 14 amino acids. The CDR3 sequence: CASSLSAGGGEAFF. For the CDR3, the DNA is TGTGCCAGCAGTTTATCGGCCGGTGGGGGGGAAGCTTTCTTT.

The V gene is TRBV24-1, the J gene TRBJ2-7; D is ambiguous. The germline V gene has CDR1 KGHDR and CDR2 SFDVKD. Trimming took off 6 bases at V and 1 base at J, with 15 bases between the two ends. The CDR3 loop spans 15 amino acids. DNA for the CDR3: TGTGCCACCAGTTCTTATCAGGCCGGATCCTACGAGCAGTACTTC. It is translated as CATSSYQAGSYEQYF.

This clonotype was found many times. The chain combines TRBV7-8 with TRBJ2-7; 11 bases line up with TRBD2. CDR1 and CDR2 (germline): SGHVS, FQNEAQ. The CDR3 has 16 residues. J was trimmed by 3 bases and V by 5 bases; bases with no gene match: 9. In DNA form, the CDR3 reads TGTGCCAGCAGCCTCAGTATCGGACTAGCGGGCTACGAGCAGTACTTC. It specifies CASSLSIGLAGYEQYF. Using reference TRBV7-8 and TRBJ2-7 for the parts outside the CDR3, the full variable domain is GAGVSQSPRYKVAKRGQDVALRCDPISGHVSLFWYQQALGQGPEFLTYFQNEAQLDKSGLPSDRFFAERPEGSVSTLKIQRTQQEDSAVYLCASSLSIGLAGYEQYFGPGTRLTVT.

V is TRBV6-6 and J is TRBJ1-1; no definite D call. V lost 2 bases and J 5 bases, leaving 6 bases between the germline ends. This CDR3 spans 12 amino acids. From germline, CDR1 is MNHNY and CDR2 SVGAGI (reference sequence). The CDR3 here is CASSYPSTEAFF. Written as DNA, the CDR3 is TGTGCCAGCAGTTACCCGTCTACTGAAGCTTTCTTT.

This chain links TRBV12-3 or TRBV12-4 with TRBJ2-7, with D possibly being TRBD2 (5 bases). The CDR3 extends over 13 amino acids. V was trimmed by 3 bases and J by 5 bases, leaving 11 bases between them. Here the CDR3 reads CASSFNRRDEQYF. The CDR3 DNA follows: TGTGCCAGCAGTTTCAATCGGCGGGACGAGCAGTACTTC.

The chain joins TRBV7-9 to TRBJ1-2; D is perhaps TRBD1 (5 bases). CDR1 SEHNR and CDR2 FQNEAQ come from the germline V gene (reference sequence). Trimming stripped 4 bases from V and 8 bases from J, with 14 bases between. This CDR3 region has 13 residues. The CDR3, as DNA: TGTGCCAGCAGCTCCGCCAGGGAGGGGGGCTACACCTTC. Its protein is CASSSAREGGYTF.

Note on this clonotype: This may be a read error, as it is one base from a much larger clone. The V gene is TRBV7-2, the J gene TRBJ2-5; D possibly uses TRBD1 or TRBD2 (6 bases each). Germline V CDR1 and CDR2: SGHTA, FQGNSA. Trimming took 1 base from V and 4 from J, leaving 19 bases between them. The CDR3 totals 17 residues. DNA of the CDR3: TGTGCCAGCAGCTTAGTATCTAGCGTGGGGGCCCGAGAGACCCAGTACTTC. It is translated as CASSLVSSVGARETQYF.

This clonotype was counted once. V usage is TRBV29-1 and J usage is TRBJ2-1, with 8 bases fitting TRBD1. Germline CDR1 is SQVTM and CDR2 is ANQGSEA. The V and J ends lost 6 bases and 7 bases, in that order; junction bases with no gene match: 5. This CDR3 spans 12 amino acids. In nucleotides, the CDR3 is TGCAGCGTGGACAGGGTACGGAATGAGCAGTTCTTC. As protein: CSVDRVRNEQFF.

This rearrangement joins TRBV15 to TRBJ1-5, with 7 bases identical to TRBD1. Germline trimming cut 7 bases from V and 1 base from J; bases unmatched to any gene: 7. This CDR3 has 15 amino acids. Germline CDR1 is LNHNV and CDR2 is YYDKDF (reference sequence). This CDR3 reads CATMAGGLSNQPQHF. CDR3 sequence (DNA): TGTGCCACCATGGCAGGGGGGTTAAGCAATCAGCCCCAGCATTTT.

The chain joins TRBV25-1 to TRBJ1-1; no firm D call. Trimming took 0 bases from V and 1 from J, leaving 3 bases between them. The CDR3 loop spans 13 amino acids. Germline lookup yields CDR1 MGHDK and CDR2 SYGVNS. The CDR3 DNA sequence: TGTGCCAGCAGTGAATACGGGAACACTGAAGCTTTCTTT. This codes for CASSEYGNTEAFF.

This clonotype is a singleton in its sample. The rearrangement links TRBV27 to TRBJ1-5, with D possibly TRBD1 on 5 matching bases. Trimming shortened V by 7 bases and J by 4 bases, and 14 bases separated the two germline ends. The germline gives CDR1 MNHEY, CDR2 SMNVEV (reference sequence). The CDR3 covers 14 residues. The CDR3 region has the DNA TGTGCCAGCAAAGAGGCAGGGTCGAATCAGCCCCAGCATTTT. It translates to CASKEAGSNQPQHF.

There are many counts of this clonotype. This rearrangement joins TRBV7-2 to TRBJ2-2; D unclear. This CDR3 spans 13 amino acids. Deletions cut 5 bases from V and 7 bases from J, with 11 bases between. Germline V lookup: CDR1 SGHTA, CDR2 FQGNSA. The CDR3 protein is CASSAVGGGELFF. The DNA of the CDR3 is TGTGCCAGCAGCGCGGTGGGCGGCGGGGAGCTGTTTTTT.

This chain links TRBV7-6 with TRBJ2-7, with 9 positions matching TRBD1. The germline CDR1 and CDR2 sequences are SGHVS and FNYEAQ. The CDR3 is made up of 16 amino acids. The trim removed 5 bases at V and 3 bases at J, leaving 11 bases unmatched. The CDR3 DNA reads as TGTGCCAGCAGCCAGAATTGGGACAGGGTTTGCTACGAGCAGTACTTC. Protein: CASSQNWDRVCYEQYF. The variable domain in full, completed from reference TRBV7-6 and TRBJ2-7, reads GAGVSQSPRYKVTKRGQDVALRCDPISGHVSLYWYRQALGQGPEFLTYFNYEAQQDKSGLPNDRFSAERPEGSISTLTIQRTEQRDSAMYRCASSQNWDRVCYEQYFGPGTRLTVT.

The V gene is TRBV6-1, the J gene TRBJ2-1, with TRBD2 matching over 7 bases. The germline CDR1 and CDR2 sequences are MNHNS and SASEGT. CDR3 size: 16 residues. Losses at the gene ends were 2 bases for V and 9 bases for J; bases not matched to a gene: 13. CDR3 region: CASSEHRGRAAGEQFF. DNA of the CDR3: TGTGCCAGCAGTGAACATCGAGGGAGGGCGGCGGGTGAGCAGTTCTTC.

This clonotype turned up a few times. As DNA, the CDR3 is TGTGCCAGCAGCTTATCCCCGCGGGGCACCGGGGAGCTGTTTTTT. Protein: CASSLSPRGTGELFF. The chain employs TRBV7-9 and TRBJ2-2; D is perhaps TRBD2 (6 bases). The CDR3 length is 15 residues. Germline loops: CDR1 SEHNR, CDR2 FQNEAQ (reference sequence). The germline V and J ends were trimmed by 2 bases and 4 bases, with 11 bases remaining between them.

The chain carries TRBV6-2 or TRBV6-3 and TRBJ1-4, with no clear D. CDR1 and CDR2 from the germline V gene are MNHEY and SVGEGT. Trimming pared 2 bases from V and 8 bases from J, leaving 12 bases between. CDR3 length: 14 residues. The CDR3 reads CASSYVGVREKLFF. The CDR3 DNA is TGTGCCAGCAGTTACGTCGGGGTACGCGAAAAACTGTTTTTT.